This TCR beta chain derives from a study of CD8+ T cells in alopecia areata. Only one count was recorded for this clone. Its matching antigen is unknown. The V gene lost 3 bases and the J gene lost 4 bases, with 12 bases spanning the gap. The CDR3 sequence is 13 residues long. Germline assignment: CDR1 GTSNPN and CDR2 SVGIG (reference sequence). General study findings and limits: Under tofacitinib, fewer expanded CD8+ clones appeared among the top 100 scalp clones. Many expanded lesional clones remained in scalp and blood on tofacitinib.

Following extraction, RNA underwent reverse transcription to cDNA, which served as the sequencing template. Sequencing used immunoSEQ multiplex PCR; TCRdb keeps in-frame clones, though not all of them. The sample lists under 250,000 clones, less than 75% occurring once. Treatment given: oral pan-JAK inhibitor, 5-10 mg twice daily. The chain is built from TRBV30 and TRBJ1-2; maybe TRBD1 (5 bases). The sample here was CD4+ T cells sorted from blood, taken at week 4, from a patient treated with tofacitinib. The source is a human donor with alopecia areata. The CDR3 DNA sequence: TGTGCCTGGAGAAGGGGTGTGTCCTATGGCTACACCTTC. This encodes CAWRRGVSYGYTF. Based on the CDR3 plus reference TRBV30 and TRBJ1-2, the full variable domain is SQTIHQWPATLVQPVGSPLSLECTVEGTSNPNLYWYRQAAGRGLQLLFYSVGIGQISSEVPQNLSASRPQDRQFILSSKKLLLSDSGFYLCAWRRGVSYGYTFGSGTRLTVV.